This is a list of T cell receptor beta chains from one sample in a study of shared clonotypes between healthy human individuals. The repertoire was sequenced with immunoSEQ multiplex PCR; TCRdb's copy has only in-frame clones and lacks some. The sample has fewer than 2.5 million clones, under 95% seen once. The sequenced sample was naive CD4+ T cells from PBMCs. The receptors shown here come from a man between 18 and 29 years old in good health. Some clones in this sample may be carry-over from other donors' samples. Both conserved end residues are part of each CDR3. D genes are given only for firm matches. Clone size is given for some rows only: seen once, a few or many times, or a class if the clone is expanded.

D	V	J	size	CDR3	DNA
.	TRBV5-6	TRBJ2-2	.	CASSPRWANTGELFF	TGTGCCAGCAGCCCAAGGTGGGCGAACACCGGGGAGCTGTTTTTT
.	TRBV5-1	TRBJ1-2	.	CASSLEQAAYGYTF	TGCGCCAGCAGCTTGGAACAGGCGGCCTATGGCTACACCTTC
.	TRBV5-1	TRBJ2-5	.	CASSRGVEETQYF	TGCGCCAGCAGCAGAGGGGTGGAGGAGACCCAGTACTTC
TRBD2	TRBV11-2	TRBJ2-7	.	CASSRLAGIYEQYF	TGTGCCAGTAGCCGACTAGCGGGGATTTACGAGCAGTACTTC
.	TRBV5-1	TRBJ1-1	.	CASSFGGINTEAFF	TGCGCCAGCAGCTTTGGCGGGATCAACACTGAAGCTTTCTTT
.	TRBV5-1	TRBJ1-3	.	CASKASYSSGNTIYF	TGCGCCAGCAAAGCTAGCTACAGCTCTGGAAACACCATATATTTT
TRBD2	TRBV7-2	TRBJ2-1	.	CASSQTSGRGNEQFF	TGTGCCAGCAGCCAGACTAGCGGGAGGGGGAATGAGCAGTTCTTC
.	TRBV15	TRBJ2-1	.	CATSRAPGGGAQGNEQFF	TGTGCCACCAGCAGAGCCCCAGGTGGGGGGGCGCAGGGCAATGAGCAGTTCTTC
.	TRBV30	TRBJ1-5	.	CAWSDEGNQPQHF	TGTGCCTGGAGTGATGAGGGCAATCAGCCCCAGCATTTT
.	TRBV5-1	TRBJ1-4	.	CASSLEGATNEKLFF	TGCGCCAGCAGCTTAGAGGGGGCAACTAATGAAAAACTGTTTTTT
.	TRBV5-1	TRBJ2-1	once	CASSLLLDSYNEQFF	TGCGCCAGCAGCTTGCTACTAGACTCCTACAATGAGCAGTTCTTC
.	TRBV2	TRBJ1-2	.	CASSGLGPAYGYTF	TGTGCCAGCAGTGGGCTTGGGCCCGCCTATGGCTACACCTTC
.	TRBV18	TRBJ2-1	.	CASSPSGFSYNEQFF	TGTGCCAGCTCACCAAGCGGTTTCTCCTACAATGAGCAGTTCTTC
.	TRBV5-1	TRBJ1-3	.	CASRIRESGNTIYF	TGCGCCAGCAGAATAAGGGAATCTGGAAACACCATATATTTT
.	TRBV10-3	TRBJ2-1	.	CAISETLGEQFF	TGTGCCATCAGTGAGACATTGGGGGAGCAGTTCTTC
TRBD2	TRBV9	TRBJ2-1	.	CASSPREVGAEQFF	TGTGCCAGCAGCCCCCGGGAGGTAGGGGCCGAGCAGTTCTTC
.	TRBV2	TRBJ2-3	.	CASSGGRTDTQYF	TGTGCCAGCAGTGGGGGACGCACAGATACGCAGTATTTT
TRBD1	TRBV7-2	TRBJ2-5	.	CASSLRGQEGTHF	TGTGCCAGCAGCTTACGTGGACAGGAAGGGACCCACTTC
TRBD2	TRBV5-1	TRBJ2-1	.	CASSLIAGGVLNEQFF	TGCGCCAGCAGCTTGATTGCGGGAGGAGTTTTGAATGAGCAGTTCTTC
TRBD2	TRBV5-1	TRBJ2-4	.	CASSLGLAGQNIQYF	TGCGCCAGCAGCTTGGGACTAGCTGGGCAAAACATTCAGTACTTC